What follows are 19 T cell receptor beta chains derived from one specimen sequenced in a study of cytomegalovirus exposure and HLA in healthy donors. 60 Vbeta and 13 Jbeta primers were used in PCR. The method was immunoSEQ multiplex PCR; TCRdb's version includes in-frame clones alone and lacks a portion of them. In all, the sample yields some 200,000 clones. The sample comprised PBMCs. These TCRs come from a man aged 25 to 45 in good health and CMV-seronegative.

The V and J genes are TRBV2 and TRBJ2-1, with 8 bases matching TRBD2. There are 15 residues in the CDR3. Germline lookup yields CDR1 SNHLY and CDR2 FYNNEI. V gave up 4 bases and J gave up 10 bases; unmatched junction bases: 12. CDR3 coding DNA: TGTGCCAGCAGTGTCCGGACGGGGGGGCCGGGAGAGCAGTTCTTC. Translation gives CASSVRTGGPGEQFF.

The gene calls are TRBV9 and TRBJ2-2; 7 bases align to TRBD2. V was clipped by 4 bases and J by 1 base; unmatched bases: 7. This CDR3 comprises 16 residues. Germline V gene sequence: CDR1 SGDLS, CDR2 YYNGEE. The CDR3 here is CASSYPERENTGELFF. In DNA, the CDR3 is TGTGCCAGCAGCTACCCGGAGCGGGAGAACACCGGGGAGCTGTTTTTT.

The V call is TRBV10-2, the J call TRBJ2-2; 12 positions agree with TRBD2. The CDR3 sequence is 16 residues long. Germline CDR1 WSHSY, CDR2 SAAADI. V shed 5 bases and J 6 bases; nucleotides not matched to a gene: 7. For the CDR3, the DNA is TGCGCCAGCAGTCGGCTAGCGGGAGGGTTTGCCGGGGAGCTGTTTTTT. Translated: CASSRLAGGFAGELFF.

The gene calls are TRBV4-1 and TRBJ2-2; D uncertain. The CDR3 consists of 14 residues. Germline lookup yields CDR1 MGHRA and CDR2 YSYEKL. V gave up 1 base and J gave up 2 bases, with 5 bases separating them. CDR3 DNA: TGCGCCAGCAGCCAAGCCTACAACACCGGGGAGCTGTTTTTT. Protein sequence: CASSQAYNTGELFF.

This chain joins TRBV5-4 and TRBJ2-5; no clear D gene. Germline loops: CDR1 SGHNT, CDR2 YYREEE (reference sequence). This CDR3 is 14 amino acids long. With 1 base removed from V and 2 bases from J, the gap between germline ends came to 9 bases. This CDR3 reads CASSLIDLQETQYF. DNA of the CDR3: TGTGCCAGCAGCTTGATAGATTTACAAGAGACCCAGTACTTC. The variable domain in full, completed from reference TRBV5-4 and TRBJ2-5, reads ETGVTQSPTHLIKTRGQQVTLRCSSQSGHNTVSWYQQALGQGPQFIFQYYREEENGRGNFPPRFSGLQFPNYSSELNVNALELDDSALYLCASSLIDLQETQYFGPGTRLLVL.

Regarding this clone: An end of the junction differs from the germline gene, which may be a read error. Other DNA sequences in this specimen translate into the identical CDR3. The CDR3 DNA is TGTGCCAGCAGCCCGTTGACAGGGCCTAGCTCTGGCAACACCATATATTTT. Encoded protein: CASSPLTGPSSGNTIYF. The rearrangement uses TRBV5-6 and TRBJ1-3, with 7 positions matching TRBD1. The CDR3 consists of 17 residues. Germline V gene sequence: CDR1 SGHDT, CDR2 YYEEEE.

This chain uses TRBV6-5 with TRBJ1-4, with TRBD1 matching 9 bases. After removal of 6 bases from V and 11 bases from J, the junction contained 10 bases not matched to a gene. This CDR3 has 14 residues. Germline CDR1 is MNHEY and CDR2 is SVGAGI. CDR3 bases: TGTGCCAGCAGCCGGACAGGGGATTGGGAGAAACTGTTTTTT. Protein product: CASSRTGDWEKLFF.

The J gene is TRBJ1-2, the V gene TRBV28, with TRBD1 identical over 7 bases. Germline V gene data show CDR1 as MDHEN and CDR2 as SYDVKM. V lost 6 bases and J lost 3; bases outside the gene matches: 7. The length of the CDR3 is 14 residues. CDR3 in DNA: TGTGCCAGCAGGCCCGGGACAGAGTACTATGGCTACACCTTC. Amino acids: CASRPGTEYYGYTF.

This rearrangement joins TRBV11-2 to TRBJ2-3; TRBD2 aligns across 7 bases. The germline V gene has CDR1 SGHAT and CDR2 FQNNGV. J was trimmed by 2 bases and V by 2 bases; bases with no gene match: 7. The CDR3 spans 16 residues. CDR3 coding DNA: TGTGCCAGCAGCTTATCCCCGGGGGACTACACAGATACGCAGTATTTT. It specifies CASSLSPGDYTDTQYF.

The chain couples TRBV7-7 to TRBJ2-5; D is perhaps TRBD2 (5 bases). The CDR3 has 14 amino acids. CDR1 is SSHAT and CDR2 is FNYEAQ in the germline V gene (reference sequence). Trimming pared 10 bases from V and 2 bases from J, leaving 17 bases between. Written as DNA, the CDR3 is TGTGCCATCTCACTAGTTGGTAGACAAGAGACCCAGTACTTC. This sequence encodes CAISLVGRQETQYF.

The chain links TRBV15 to TRBJ2-7; 11 bases agree with TRBD2. The length of the CDR3 is 15 residues. Trimming took 1 base from V and 3 from J; bases not matched to a gene: 2. Germline CDR1 is LNHNV and CDR2 is YYDKDF (reference sequence). For the CDR3, the DNA is TGTGCCACCAGCAGAGTAGCGGGAGGGTACTACGAGCAGTACTTC. This gives the protein CATSRVAGGYYEQYF.

This chain uses TRBV11-3 with TRBJ1-3, with TRBD1 as a possible D gene (5 bases). The CDR3 totals 16 residues. Germline CDR1 and CDR2: SGHNT and YENEEA. V was pared by 1 base and J by 0 bases, with 10 bases between. CDR3 protein: CASSLGLDNSGNTIYF. The CDR3 coding sequence is TGTGCCAGCAGCTTAGGGTTGGACAACTCTGGAAACACCATATATTTT.

This chain joins TRBV18 and TRBJ2-1, with 14 bases that match TRBD2. This CDR3 spans 15 amino acids. Germline V gene sequence: CDR1 KGHSH, CDR2 LQKENI. J gave up 7 bases and V 7 bases, and 6 bases lay outside the gene matches. The CDR3 region has the DNA TGTGCCAGCTACTCCGGGACTAGCGGGAGAAATGAGCAGTTCTTC. As protein: CASYSGTSGRNEQFF.

The chain uses TRBV11-2 and TRBJ1-1; D call uncertain. The CDR3 contains 13 residues. Germline V gene data show CDR1 as SGHAT and CDR2 as FQNNGV. Trimming took 3 bases from V and 4 from J, leaving 9 bases between them. CDR3 sequence (DNA): TGTGCCAGCAGCTTGGAGGATAGCACTGAAGCTTTCTTT. It encodes CASSLEDSTEAFF.

The rearrangement uses TRBV6-7 and TRBJ2-5; perhaps TRBD1 as D (5 bases). The assigned J gene may be wrong: the sequence end matches TRBJ2-7 better. TRBV6-7 belongs to the ORF category, with a function that is uncertain. CDR3 size: 14 residues. CDR3 region: CASPRQYGSYEQYF. The CDR3 DNA follows: TGTGCCAGCCCAAGACAGTACGGCTCCTACGAGCAGTACTTC.

V usage is TRBV2 and J usage is TRBJ2-7, with D possibly being TRBD1 (6 bases). The CDR3 has 11 residues. The germline gives CDR1 SNHLY, CDR2 FYNNEI. Trimming stripped 6 bases from V and 7 bases from J, with 10 bases between. CDR3 in DNA: TGTGCCAGCAGACAGGGTCCGGAGCAGTACTTC. It yields the protein CASRQGPEQYF.

V and J are TRBV6-6 and TRBJ1-6, with D perhaps TRBD1 (5 bases). V dropped 7 bases and J dropped 6 bases, with 19 bases sitting between them. The germline V gene encodes CDR1 MNHNY and CDR2 SVGAGI (reference sequence). This CDR3 contains 16 residues. This chain's CDR3 is CASMEQWGGSNSPLHF. The CDR3 bases are TGTGCCAGCATGGAGCAGTGGGGGGGTTCTAATTCACCCCTCCACTTT.

The chain couples TRBV4-1 to TRBJ2-7; 8 bases agree with TRBD1. From germline, CDR1 is MGHRA and CDR2 YSYEKL. V lost 2 bases, J lost 3 bases, and 6 bases stayed unmatched. This CDR3 spans 15 amino acids. CDR3 coding DNA: TGCGCCAGCAGCCAATCCTCGACAGGGGTCTACGAGCAGTACTTC. This sequence encodes CASSQSSTGVYEQYF.

V is TRBV6-6 and J is TRBJ1-2; 7 bases match TRBD1. Trimming removed 2 bases from V and 6 bases from J; junction bases left unmatched: 0. From germline, CDR1 is MNHNY and CDR2 SVGAGI (reference sequence). The CDR3 runs to 12 residues. CDR3 amino acids: CASSYTGDGYTF. CDR3 sequence (DNA): TGTGCCAGCAGTTACACAGGGGATGGCTACACCTTC.